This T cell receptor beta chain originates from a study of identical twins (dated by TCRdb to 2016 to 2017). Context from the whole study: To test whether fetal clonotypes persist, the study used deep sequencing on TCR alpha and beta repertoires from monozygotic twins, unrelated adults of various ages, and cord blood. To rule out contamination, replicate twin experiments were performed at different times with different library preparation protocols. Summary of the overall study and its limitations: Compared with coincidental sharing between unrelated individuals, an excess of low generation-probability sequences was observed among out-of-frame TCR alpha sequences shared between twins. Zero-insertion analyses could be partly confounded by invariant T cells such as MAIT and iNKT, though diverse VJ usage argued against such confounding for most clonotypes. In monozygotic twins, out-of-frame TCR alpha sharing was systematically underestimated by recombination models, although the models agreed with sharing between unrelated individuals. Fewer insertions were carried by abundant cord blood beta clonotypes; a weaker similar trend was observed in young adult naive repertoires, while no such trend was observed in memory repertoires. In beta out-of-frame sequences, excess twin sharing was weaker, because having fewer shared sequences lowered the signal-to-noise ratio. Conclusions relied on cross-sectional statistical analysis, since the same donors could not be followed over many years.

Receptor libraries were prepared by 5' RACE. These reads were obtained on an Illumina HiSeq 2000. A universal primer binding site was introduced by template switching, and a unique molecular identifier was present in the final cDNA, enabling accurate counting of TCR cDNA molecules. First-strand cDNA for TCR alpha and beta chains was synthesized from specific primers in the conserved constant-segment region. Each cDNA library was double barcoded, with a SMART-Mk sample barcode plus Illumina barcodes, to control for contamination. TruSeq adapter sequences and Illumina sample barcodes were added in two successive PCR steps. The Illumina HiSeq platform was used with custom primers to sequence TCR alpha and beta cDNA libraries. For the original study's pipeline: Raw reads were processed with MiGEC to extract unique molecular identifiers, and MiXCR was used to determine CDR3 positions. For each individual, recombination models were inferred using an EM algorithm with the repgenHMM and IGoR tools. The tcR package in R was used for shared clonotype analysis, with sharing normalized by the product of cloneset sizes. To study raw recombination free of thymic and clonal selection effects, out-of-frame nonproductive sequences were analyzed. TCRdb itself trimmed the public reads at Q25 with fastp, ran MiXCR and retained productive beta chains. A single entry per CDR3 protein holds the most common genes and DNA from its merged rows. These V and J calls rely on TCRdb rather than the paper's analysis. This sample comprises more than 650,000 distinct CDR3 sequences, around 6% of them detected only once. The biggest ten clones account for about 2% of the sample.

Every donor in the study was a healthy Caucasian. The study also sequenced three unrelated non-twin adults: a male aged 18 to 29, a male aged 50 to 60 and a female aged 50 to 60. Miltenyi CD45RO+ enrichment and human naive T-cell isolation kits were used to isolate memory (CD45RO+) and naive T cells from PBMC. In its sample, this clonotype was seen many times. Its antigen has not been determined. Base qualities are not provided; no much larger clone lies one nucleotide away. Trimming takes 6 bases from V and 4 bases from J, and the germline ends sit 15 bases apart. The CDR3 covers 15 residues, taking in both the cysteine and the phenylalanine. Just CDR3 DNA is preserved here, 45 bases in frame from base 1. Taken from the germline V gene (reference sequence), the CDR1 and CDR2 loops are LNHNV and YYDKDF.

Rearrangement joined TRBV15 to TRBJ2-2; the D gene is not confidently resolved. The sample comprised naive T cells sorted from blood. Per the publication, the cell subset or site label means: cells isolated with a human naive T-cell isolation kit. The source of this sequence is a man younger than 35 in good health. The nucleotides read TGTGCCACCAGTTCCCAACGGGTCGGCACCGGGGAGCTGTTTTTT. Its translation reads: CATSSQRVGTGELFF.